The 5 T cell receptor beta chains given below trace back to one sample, sequenced in a study of T cell repertoires in cytomegalovirus infection. TCRdb reprocessed the reads via MiXCR and lists one record per CDR3 protein. Altogether 30,000 to 40,000 distinct CDR3 sequences are present, less than 60% being singletons, with the ten largest covering about 93%. These receptors' targets are unknown. This specimen was CD8+ T cells from cultured PBMCs, taken from culture after CMV antigen stimulation. The receptors derive from a human donor in good health (CMV status not recorded). Some clones in this sample may be carry-over from other donors' samples.

This clonotype was found a few times. This rearrangement joins TRBV6-1 to TRBJ2-7, with TRBD1 identical over 7 bases. The V gene's germline CDR1 is MNHNS and CDR2 SASEGT. V shed 0 bases, J shed 1 base, and the junction held 6 bases outside the gene matches. The CDR3 runs to 16 residues. The CDR3 loop reads CASSEARGQRSYEQYF. CDR3 DNA: TGTGCCAGCAGTGAAGCGAGGGGACAGCGATCCTACGAGCAGTACTTC.

The rearrangement links TRBV20-1 to TRBJ1-1, with no clear D. CDR3 size: 14 residues. Germline CDR1 and CDR2: DFQATT and SNEGSKA (reference sequence). V was cut by 0 bases and J by 0 bases, with 8 bases left in between. In DNA, the CDR3 is TGCAGTGCTAGAGATTCACAGTTGAACACTGAAGCTTTCTTT. It yields the protein CSARDSQLNTEAFF.

The V gene is TRBV2, the J gene TRBJ2-3; the D gene is possibly TRBD2 (6 bases). V was trimmed by 4 bases and J by 0 bases, leaving 11 bases between them. The CDR3 runs to 15 residues. CDR1 and CDR2 from the germline V gene are SNHLY and FYNNEI. The CDR3 sequence is CASSGGTASTDTQYF. DNA of the CDR3: TGTGCCAGCAGTGGCGGGACGGCTAGCACAGATACGCAGTATTTT.

The CDR3 region has the DNA TGTGCCAGCAGCCTAGGACTAGGGTCTTCCTACGAGCAGTACTTC. Protein product: CASSLGLGSSYEQYF. The V and J genes are TRBV7-3 and TRBJ2-7, with TRBD2 identical over 7 bases. The CDR3 loop spans 15 amino acids. The germline gives CDR1 SGHTA, CDR2 FQGTGA. V gave up 5 bases and J gave up 1 base; unmatched junction bases: 8.

The table lists this clonotype with a count of one. This chain uses TRBV20-1 with TRBJ1-5, with D unresolved. Trimming removed 4 bases at V and 4 bases at J, with 20 bases between. This CDR3 contains 16 residues. Germline CDR1 and CDR2: DFQATT and SNEGSKA (reference sequence). This chain's CDR3 is CSATNLAGRRNQPQHF. The CDR3 nucleotides read TGCAGTGCTACCAACCTAGCGGGCCGGAGAAATCAGCCCCAGCATTTT.